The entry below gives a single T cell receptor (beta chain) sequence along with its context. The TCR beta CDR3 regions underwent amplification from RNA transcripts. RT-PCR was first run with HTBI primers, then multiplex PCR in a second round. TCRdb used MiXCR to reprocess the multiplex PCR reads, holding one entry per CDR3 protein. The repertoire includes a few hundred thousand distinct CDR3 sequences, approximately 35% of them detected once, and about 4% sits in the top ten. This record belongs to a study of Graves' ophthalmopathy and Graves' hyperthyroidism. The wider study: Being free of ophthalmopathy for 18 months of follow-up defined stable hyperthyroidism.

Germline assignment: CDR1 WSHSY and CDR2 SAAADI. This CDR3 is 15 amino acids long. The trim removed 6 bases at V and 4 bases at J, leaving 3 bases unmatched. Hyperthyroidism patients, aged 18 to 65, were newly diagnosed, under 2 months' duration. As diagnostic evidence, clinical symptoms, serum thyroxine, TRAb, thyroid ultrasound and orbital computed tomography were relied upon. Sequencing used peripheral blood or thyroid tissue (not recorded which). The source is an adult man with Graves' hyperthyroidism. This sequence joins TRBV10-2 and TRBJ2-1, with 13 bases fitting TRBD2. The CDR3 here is CASRGLAGDYNEQFF. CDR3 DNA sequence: TGCGCCAGCAGAGGACTAGCGGGAGATTACAATGAGCAGTTCTTC.